These 27 T cell receptor beta chains were all obtained from the same sample, sequenced in a study of shared clonotypes between healthy human individuals. Profiled with immunoSEQ multiplex PCR; TCRdb holds only in-frame clones, not every one. The sample lists millions of clones, roughly 95% occurring once. Material: naive CD4+ T cells sorted from blood. Subset meaning: CD45RA+ positively selected. All receptors come from a man between 18 and 35 years old in good health.

The chain employs TRBV20-1 and TRBJ2-1; D is unclear. CDR3 length equals 11 residues. V lost 3 bases to trimming and J lost 9 bases, with 9 bases between them. Germline V lookup: CDR1 DFQATT, CDR2 SNEGSKA (reference sequence). DNA for the CDR3: TGCAGTGCTAGCACTCCCGGTGAGCAGTTCTTC. The encoded protein is CSASTPGEQFF.

As to this clone: Other DNA sequences in this specimen translate into the identical CDR3. This chain uses TRBV19 with TRBJ1-1, with unresolved D. CDR1 is LNHDA and CDR2 is SQIVND in the germline V gene (reference sequence). The CDR3 loop spans 13 amino acids. Deletions cut 3 bases from V and 1 base from J, with 6 bases between. The CDR3 DNA is TGTGCCAGTAGTATCCGGGAGAACACTGAAGCTTTCTTT. It specifies CASSIRENTEAFF.

The genes are TRBV6-1 and TRBJ2-7, with D perhaps matching TRBD2 (5 bases). The V end lost 1 base, the J end lost 4 bases, and 11 bases lay between the germline ends. CDR1 is MNHNS and CDR2 is SASEGT in the germline V gene. This CDR3 contains 14 residues. In DNA, the CDR3 is TGTGCCAGCAGTGAAGAGAGGGCACTATACGAGCAGTACTTC. Its translation is CASSEERALYEQYF.

The V gene is TRBV10-3, the J gene TRBJ2-1, with D possibly being TRBD1 (6 bases). Trimming cost V 4 bases and J 0 bases, with 13 bases left between them. CDR1 is ENHRY and CDR2 is SYGVKD in the germline V gene. The CDR3 extends over 16 amino acids. CDR3 DNA sequence: TGTGCCATCAGTGTCGGACGAGGGGGCTCCTACAATGAGCAGTTCTTC. Protein product: CAISVGRGGSYNEQFF.

J is TRBJ2-1 and V is TRBV29-1, with 12 bases matching TRBD2. CDR1 and CDR2 (germline): SQVTM, ANQGSEA. V lost 4 bases and J lost 9; bases outside the gene matches: 7. This CDR3 has 14 amino acids. In DNA form, the CDR3 reads TGCAGCGTTGGAGGACTAGCGGGATGGAGTGAGCAGTTCTTC. Protein product: CSVGGLAGWSEQFF.

The V and J genes are TRBV5-6 and TRBJ1-5, with D maybe TRBD1 (5 bases). The CDR3 extends over 14 amino acids. Trimming stripped 4 bases from V and 7 bases from J, with 15 bases between. CDR1 and CDR2 (germline): SGHDT, YYEEEE. The CDR3 spells CASSRGRGDQPQHF. CDR3 DNA sequence: TGTGCCAGCAGCCGCGGACGGGGGGACCAGCCCCAGCATTTT.

V is TRBV7-9 and J is TRBJ1-5; tentative D call: TRBD1 (5 bases). Germline V gives CDR1 SEHNR, CDR2 FQNEAQ (reference sequence). CDR3 length equals 14 residues. Trimming cost V 5 bases and J 3 bases, with 11 bases left between them. CDR3 sequence: CASSPGGNNQPQHF. CDR3 in DNA: TGTGCCAGCAGCCCGGGGGGGAACAATCAGCCCCAGCATTTT.

V gene TRBV18 combines with J gene TRBJ1-5; 7 bases agree with TRBD1. CDR1 KGHSH and CDR2 LQKENI come from the germline V gene. The junction had 9 bases not matched to a gene; V was cut back by 3 bases and J by 4 bases. The CDR3 consists of 16 residues. The CDR3 sequence is CASSPNGGQINQPQHF. The DNA of the CDR3 is TGTGCCAGCTCACCCAACGGGGGACAGATTAATCAGCCCCAGCATTTT.

The CDR3 DNA sequence: TGTGCCAGCAGCTTAGGGGGACAGGTGAGCACTGAAGCTTTCTTT. Translating gives CASSLGGQVSTEAFF. The chain joins TRBV11-2 to TRBJ1-1; 8 nucleotides match TRBD1. Germline V gene lookup returns CDR1 SGHAT and CDR2 FQNNGV. The CDR3 covers 15 residues. The V and J ends lost 1 base and 4 bases, in that order; junction bases with no gene match: 5.

The rearrangement uses TRBV30 and TRBJ1-2, with no clear D. Germline assignment: CDR1 GTSNPN and CDR2 SVGIG (reference sequence). The CDR3 consists of 13 residues. With 3 bases removed from V and 0 bases from J, the gap between germline ends came to 8 bases. The CDR3 region has the DNA TGTGCCTGGAGATGGGCGCCTAACTATGGCTACACCTTC. Translating it yields CAWRWAPNYGYTF.

V and J are TRBV29-1 and TRBJ1-1; possibly TRBD1 for D (5 bases). The germline V gene encodes CDR1 SQVTM and CDR2 ANQGSEA. V shed 1 base and J shed 2 bases, with 11 bases lying between them. This CDR3 is 14 amino acids long. The CDR3 bases are TGCAGCGTTGAAGTAGCGGGGACCAACACTGAAGCTTTCTTT. It is translated as CSVEVAGTNTEAFF. Variable domain in full (rest from reference TRBV29-1 and TRBJ1-1): SAVISQKPSRDICQRGTSLTIQCQVDSQVTMMFWYRQQPGQSLTLIATANQGSEATYESGFVIDKFPISRPNLTFSTLTVSNMSPEDSSIYLCSVEVAGTNTEAFFGQGTRLTVV.

The chain couples TRBV7-6 to TRBJ1-6; possibly TRBD1 for D (6 bases). Germline values: CDR1 SGHVS, CDR2 FNYEAQ. V shed 1 base and J shed 7 bases, with 8 bases lying between them. CDR3 length: 14 amino acids. The CDR3 sequence is CASSLGTDNSPLHF. The CDR3, as DNA: TGTGCCAGCAGCTTAGGGACAGACAATTCACCCCTCCACTTT.

Regarding this clone: At the DNA level, this CDR3 is encoded by other sequences in the same sample as well. The chain couples TRBV2 to TRBJ2-3; D is unclear. Germline V lookup: CDR1 SNHLY, CDR2 FYNNEI. The CDR3 has 11 residues. V dropped 4 bases and J dropped 6 bases, with 5 bases sitting between them. CDR3 sequence: CASSGLDTQYF. CDR3 sequence (DNA): TGTGCCAGCAGTGGTTTGGATACGCAGTATTTT.

The chain is built from TRBV10-3 and TRBJ2-3; TRBD1 might be the D (6 bases). The CDR3 has 16 amino acids. V gave up 2 bases and J gave up 2 bases, with 14 bases separating them. The germline V gene encodes CDR1 ENHRY and CDR2 SYGVKD. Here the CDR3 DNA reads TGTGCCATCAGTGAGACCGGGACACCCACCACAGATACGCAGTATTTT. Translated: CAISETGTPTTDTQYF.

J is TRBJ1-1 and V is TRBV5-1; possibly TRBD1 for D (5 bases). This CDR3 has 11 amino acids. Between the trimmed V and J ends, which lost 2 bases and 8 bases, there was a span of 7 bases. Germline values: CDR1 SGHRS, CDR2 YFSETQ. The DNA of the CDR3 is TGCGCCAGCAGCTTCCAGGGCGAAGCTTTCTTT. It encodes CASSFQGEAFF.

This chain links TRBV5-1 with TRBJ2-1, with D perhaps TRBD2 (5 bases). CDR1 and CDR2 from the germline V gene are SGHRS and YFSETQ. Trimming stripped 4 bases from V and 3 bases from J, with 11 bases between. There are 14 residues in the CDR3. The CDR3 protein is CASSQLADYNEQFF. CDR3 DNA: TGCGCCAGCAGCCAGCTAGCAGACTACAATGAGCAGTTCTTC. The whole variable domain, remainder taken from reference TRBV5-1 and TRBJ2-1, is KAGVTQTPRYLIKTRGQQVTLSCSPISGHRSVSWYQQTPGQGLQFLFEYFSETQRNKGNFPGRFSGRQFSNSRSEMNVSTLELGDSALYLCASSQLADYNEQFFGPGTRLTVL.

This chain connects TRBV7-6 to TRBJ1-3, with a weak D call TRBD1 (5 bases). With 5 bases removed from V and 0 bases from J, the gap between germline ends came to 11 bases. Germline CDR1 is SGHVS and CDR2 is FNYEAQ. This CDR3 region has 15 residues. CDR3 sequence: CASSPGAVSGNTIYF. In DNA form, the CDR3 reads TGTGCCAGCAGCCCCGGGGCGGTCTCTGGAAACACCATATATTTT. Looking up the rest from reference TRBV7-6 and TRBJ1-3 gives the full variable domain: GAGVSQSPRYKVTKRGQDVALRCDPISGHVSLYWYRQALGQGPEFLTYFNYEAQQDKSGLPNDRFSAERPEGSISTLTIQRTEQRDSAMYRCASSPGAVSGNTIYFGEGSWLTVV.

The rearrangement uses TRBV9 and TRBJ1-6; D gene unclear. V lost 0 bases and J 10 bases, leaving 14 bases between the germline ends. The CDR3 has 15 residues. CDR1 SGDLS and CDR2 YYNGEE come from the germline V gene. The CDR3 sequence is CASSVAAAIGSPLHF. Here the CDR3 DNA reads TGTGCCAGCAGCGTAGCTGCGGCTATTGGGTCACCCCTCCACTTT.

With regard to this clone: Other DNA sequences in the sample encode the same CDR3. The chain combines TRBV6-6 with TRBJ1-5, with 9 bases lining up with TRBD1. Germline V CDR1 and CDR2: MNHNY, SVGAGI (reference sequence). After removal of 4 bases from V and 4 bases from J, the junction contained 2 bases not matched to a gene. The CDR3 is 14 amino acids. The CDR3 loop reads CASSWGQGNQPQHF. Written as DNA, the CDR3 is TGTGCCAGCAGTTGGGGACAGGGTAATCAGCCCCAGCATTTT.

The V and J genes are TRBV9 and TRBJ1-2; D not certain. Germline V gene lookup returns CDR1 SGDLS and CDR2 YYNGEE. The CDR3 is made up of 13 amino acids. V dropped 0 bases and J dropped 2 bases, with 5 bases sitting between them. As DNA, the CDR3 is TGTGCCAGCAGCGTAGTACAAAACTATGGCTACACCTTC. Translating gives CASSVVQNYGYTF.

In this sample, this clone turned up a few times. Other DNA sequences in this specimen translate into the identical CDR3. This chain links TRBV2 with TRBJ1-1, with D possibly being TRBD1 (6 bases). CDR1 and CDR2 from the germline V gene are SNHLY and FYNNEI. The CDR3 sequence is 13 residues long. V was shortened by 6 bases and J by 0 bases, with 8 bases between the two germline ends. The CDR3 region is CASRDSLNTEAFF. CDR3 sequence (DNA): TGTGCCAGCAGGGACAGTTTGAACACTGAAGCTTTCTTT.

The rearrangement joins TRBV5-1 to TRBJ2-1; 11 bases are a match to TRBD1. The CDR3 covers 16 residues. The V gene's germline CDR1 is SGHRS and CDR2 YFSETQ. V lost 4 bases to trimming and J lost 7 bases; unmatched junction nucleotides: 10. The CDR3 DNA follows: TGCGCCAGCAGCCCCGGACAGGGGGCGAGCGGTAATGAGCAGTTCTTC. This translates into CASSPGQGASGNEQFF.

J is TRBJ1-2 and V is TRBV7-2, with TRBD1 as a possible D gene (6 bases). This CDR3 spans 13 amino acids. V lost 5 bases and J 8 bases, leaving 15 bases between the germline ends. Germline V gene data show CDR1 as SGHTA and CDR2 as FQGNSA. CDR3 residues: CASSVTGMVGYTF. For the CDR3, the DNA is TGTGCCAGCAGCGTAACAGGGATGGTAGGCTACACCTTC.

The CDR3 DNA sequence: TGCGCCAGCAGCCAAGAACCCCCTCTAGCGGGGGCATACAATGAGCAGTTCTTC. Its protein product is CASSQEPPLAGAYNEQFF. This chain uses TRBV4-1 with TRBJ2-1; 10 nucleotides align to TRBD2. CDR3 length: 18 residues. The trim removed 0 bases at V and 4 bases at J, leaving 9 bases unmatched. Germline V lookup: CDR1 MGHRA, CDR2 YSYEKL.

This chain uses TRBV7-9 with TRBJ2-5; possibly TRBD1 or TRBD2 for D (5 bases each). V was shortened by 1 base and J by 0 bases, with 9 bases between the two germline ends. In germline, CDR1 is SEHNR, CDR2 FQNEAQ (reference sequence). This CDR3 contains 15 residues. CDR3 in DNA: TGTGCCAGCAGCTTAGGGGGGATCGACCAAGAGACCCAGTACTTC. It is translated as CASSLGGIDQETQYF.

The V gene is TRBV6-1, the J gene TRBJ1-6, with 8 bases aligning to TRBD1. The trim removed 1 base at V and 5 bases at J, leaving 4 bases unmatched. This CDR3 is built from 16 residues. Germline assignment: CDR1 MNHNS and CDR2 SASEGT. This CDR3 reads CASSEGQGIHNSPLHF. The CDR3 DNA reads TGTGCCAGCAGTGAAGGACAGGGGATCCATAATTCACCCCTCCACTTT.

This chain uses TRBV9 with TRBJ2-6, with a weak D call TRBD1 (6 bases). Trimming stripped 3 bases from V and 2 bases from J, with 9 bases between. Germline V CDR1 and CDR2: SGDLS, YYNGEE. The CDR3 has 15 amino acids. CDR3 in amino acids: CASSDTGTGANVLTF. CDR3 coding DNA: TGTGCCAGCAGCGATACAGGGACTGGGGCCAACGTCCTGACTTTC. The whole variable domain, filled in from reference TRBV9 and TRBJ2-6, reads DSGVTQTPKHLITATGQRVTLRCSPRSGDLSVYWYQQSLDQGLQFLIQYYNGEERAKGNILERFSAQQFPDLHSELNLSSLELGDSALYFCASSDTGTGANVLTFGAGSRLTVL.